Each of the 9 T cell receptor beta chains below was sequenced from the same sample in a study of beta chain features in type 1 diabetes. Study-level results: TCRB CDR3 length was moderately but significantly reduced in all four CD4+ subsets of Type 1 diabetes patients.

These receptors have no known antigen. Sequenced material consisted of expressed TCRB transcripts (all of the isolated RNA was reverse transcribed). Clones were sequenced by immunoSEQ multiplex PCR, and TCRdb holds only the in-frame ones, with some missing. The table shows 640,000 or so clones, with more than 13% occurring only once. Material: naive CD4+ T cells from blood. These receptors were obtained from a man aged 18-30 years with type 1 diabetes.

The chain carries TRBV19 and TRBJ2-3; tentative D call: TRBD2 (7 bases). Germline loops: CDR1 LNHDA, CDR2 SQIVND (reference sequence). The CDR3 has 15 residues. V shed 4 bases and J shed 4 bases, with 15 bases lying between them. The CDR3 reads CASSRTSQGPDTQYF. The CDR3 DNA reads as TGTGCCAGTAGTAGGACTAGTCAGGGGCCAGATACGCAGTATTTT.

This clone appeared a few times. The CDR3 region is CASAQGAGLVVGYTF. The CDR3 nucleotides read TGTGCCAGCGCCCAGGGGGCGGGCTTAGTAGTAGGCTACACCTTC. This chain connects TRBV25-1 to TRBJ1-2, with 8 nucleotides matching TRBD1. There are 15 residues in the CDR3. The V segment lost 8 bases and the J segment 8 bases; nucleotides outside the gene matches: 16. Germline assignment: CDR1 MGHDK and CDR2 SYGVNS.

This clone has only a few counts. V and J are TRBV10-1 and TRBJ2-3, with 14 bases fitting TRBD2. The ends lost 6 bases at V and 3 bases at J; junction bases unmatched: 2. From germline, CDR1 is WNHNN and CDR2 SYGVQD (reference sequence). This CDR3 has 15 residues. CDR3 region: CASSGTSGSTDTQYF. Here the CDR3 DNA reads TGCGCCAGCAGCGGGACTAGCGGGAGTACAGATACGCAGTATTTT.

This clone has a handful of counts. This chain uses TRBV5-8 with TRBJ2-2, with 14 bases fitting TRBD2. The CDR3 length is 16 residues. The junction had 4 bases not matched to a gene; V was cut back by 4 bases and J by 5 bases. Germline CDR1 reads SGHTS; CDR2 reads YDEGEE. As DNA, the CDR3 is TGTGCCAGCAGCCCGGGACTAGCGGGAGATACCGGGGAGCTGTTTTTT. Translation: CASSPGLAGDTGELFF.

This clone was counted only a few times. This chain connects TRBV18 to TRBJ2-7; 8 bases map to TRBD1. The junction had 10 bases not matched to a gene; V was cut back by 3 bases and J by 6 bases. Germline CDR1 and CDR2: KGHSH and LQKENI. The CDR3 runs to 15 residues. CDR3 region: CASSPNDRGASEQYF. CDR3 in DNA: TGTGCCAGCTCACCCAACGACAGGGGAGCTAGCGAGCAGTACTTC.

The J gene is TRBJ2-3, the V gene TRBV10-3, with 7 bases lining up with TRBD1. The CDR3 spans 15 residues. Germline V lookup: CDR1 ENHRY, CDR2 SYGVKD. The trim removed 8 bases at V and 0 bases at J, leaving 8 bases unmatched. The CDR3 region is CAIVDRDVSTDTQYF. CDR3 nucleotides: TGTGCCATCGTAGACAGGGACGTTAGCACAGATACGCAGTATTTT.

This clone was detected only a few times. The chain has TRBV9 and TRBJ2-3, with TRBD2 as a possible D gene (5 bases). The CDR3 sequence is 16 residues long. The ends were cut back, 0 bases at V and 4 bases at J, with 15 bases in the middle. Germline V gives CDR1 SGDLS, CDR2 YYNGEE. CDR3 in amino acids: CASSVEKRWRADTQYF. The CDR3 DNA reads as TGTGCCAGCAGCGTAGAGAAGCGGTGGCGGGCAGATACGCAGTATTTT.

The CDR3 nucleotides are TGTGCCAGCAGCTATACCGGGACAGGCAGTGAAAAACTGTTTTTT. Translated: CASSYTGTGSEKLFF. The chain links TRBV7-9 to TRBJ1-4, with TRBD1 matching 8 bases. CDR1 and CDR2 from the germline V gene are SEHNR and FQNEAQ (reference sequence). This CDR3 contains 15 residues. Losses at the gene ends were 4 bases for V and 7 bases for J; bases not matched to a gene: 8.

CDR3 loop: CASSLTTGRETQYF. CDR3 DNA: TGCGCCAGCAGCTTAACGACAGGGAGAGAGACCCAGTACTTC. V is TRBV5-1 and J is TRBJ2-5, with TRBD1 matching over 7 bases. CDR1 and CDR2 from the germline V gene are SGHRS and YFSETQ. Germline trimming cut 2 bases from V and 4 bases from J; bases unmatched to any gene: 5. CDR3 size: 14 residues.